This T cell receptor (beta chain) was retrieved from a study of shared clonotypes between healthy human individuals. The CDR3 length is 16 residues. Germline CDR1 reads MDHEN; CDR2 reads SYDVKM. The genomic DNA of each subset was split evenly across several immunoSEQ plates. The unsorted PBMC sample used ten immunoSEQ deep assay plates. The data were produced by immunoSEQ multiplex PCR, yet TCRdb's version contains in-frame clones alone and is incomplete. The table records approximately 500,000 clones, about 79% of them present only once. A note on this clone: Its matching antigen is unknown.

General observations from the study: Clonotype sharing across donors was expected to vary with sequencing depth. The genetic and exposure-history diversity represented was limited by few donors.

Material for sequencing was PBMCs. The sequence came from a woman between 35 and 50 years old in good health. Some clones in this sample may be carry-over from other donors' samples. The chain recombines TRBV28 with TRBJ2-5; TRBD1 or TRBD2 may be the D gene (5 bases each). The J call could be wrong; TRBJ2-7 is a better fit for the DNA end. This chain's CDR3 is CASSPTGWDGYYEQYF. The CDR3 DNA follows: TGTGCCAGCAGCCCCACGGGGTGGGACGGGTACTACGAGCAGTACTTC.